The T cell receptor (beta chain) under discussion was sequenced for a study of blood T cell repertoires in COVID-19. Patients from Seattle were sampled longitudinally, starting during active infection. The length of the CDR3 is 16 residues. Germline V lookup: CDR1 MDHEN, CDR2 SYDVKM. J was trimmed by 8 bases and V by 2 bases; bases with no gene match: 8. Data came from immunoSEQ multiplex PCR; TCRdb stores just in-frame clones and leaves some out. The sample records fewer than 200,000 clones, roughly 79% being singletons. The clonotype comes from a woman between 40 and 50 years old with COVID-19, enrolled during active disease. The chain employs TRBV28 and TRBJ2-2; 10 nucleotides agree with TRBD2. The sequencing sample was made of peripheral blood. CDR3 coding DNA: TGTGCCAGCAGTTTACCCGGGACTAGCGTTTCTGGGGAGCTGTTTTTT. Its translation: CASSLPGTSVSGELFF.